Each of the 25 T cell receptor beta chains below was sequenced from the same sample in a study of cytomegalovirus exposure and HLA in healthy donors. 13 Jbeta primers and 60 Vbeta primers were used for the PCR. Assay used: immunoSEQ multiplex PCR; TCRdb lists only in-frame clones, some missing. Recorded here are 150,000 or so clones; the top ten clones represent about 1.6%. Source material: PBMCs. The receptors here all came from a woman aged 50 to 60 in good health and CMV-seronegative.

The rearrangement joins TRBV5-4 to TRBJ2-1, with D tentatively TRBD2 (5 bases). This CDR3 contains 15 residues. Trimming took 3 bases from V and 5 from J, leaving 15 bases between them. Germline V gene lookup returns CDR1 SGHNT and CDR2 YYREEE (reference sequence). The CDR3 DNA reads TGTGCCAGCAGCTCGATAGACTATGCAAACAATGAGCAGTTCTTC. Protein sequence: CASSSIDYANNEQFF.

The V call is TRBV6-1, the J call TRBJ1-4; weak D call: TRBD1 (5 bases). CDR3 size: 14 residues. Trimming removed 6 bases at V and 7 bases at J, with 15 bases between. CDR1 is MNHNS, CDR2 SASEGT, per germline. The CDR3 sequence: CASSPDSQSEKLFF. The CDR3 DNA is TGTGCCAGCAGCCCCGACAGCCAGAGTGAAAAACTGTTTTTT.

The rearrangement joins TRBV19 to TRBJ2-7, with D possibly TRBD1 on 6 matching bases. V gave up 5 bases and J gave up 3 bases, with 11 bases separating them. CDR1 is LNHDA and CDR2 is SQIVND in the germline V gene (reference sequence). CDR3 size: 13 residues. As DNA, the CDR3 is TGTGCCAGTAGTGGACAGAGAGACTACGAGCAGTACTTC. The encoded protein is CASSGQRDYEQYF.

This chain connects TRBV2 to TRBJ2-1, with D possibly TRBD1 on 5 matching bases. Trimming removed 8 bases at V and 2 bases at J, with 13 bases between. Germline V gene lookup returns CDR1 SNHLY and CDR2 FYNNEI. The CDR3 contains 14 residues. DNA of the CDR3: TGTGCCAGCCGTATAGCACAGGCCTACAATGAGCAGTTCTTC. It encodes CASRIAQAYNEQFF.

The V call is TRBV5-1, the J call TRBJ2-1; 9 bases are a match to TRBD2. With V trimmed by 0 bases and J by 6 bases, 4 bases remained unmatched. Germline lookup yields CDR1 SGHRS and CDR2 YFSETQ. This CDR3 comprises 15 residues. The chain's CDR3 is CASSLVAGEGNEQFF. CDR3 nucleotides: TGCGCCAGCAGCTTGGTAGCGGGAGAGGGCAATGAGCAGTTCTTC.

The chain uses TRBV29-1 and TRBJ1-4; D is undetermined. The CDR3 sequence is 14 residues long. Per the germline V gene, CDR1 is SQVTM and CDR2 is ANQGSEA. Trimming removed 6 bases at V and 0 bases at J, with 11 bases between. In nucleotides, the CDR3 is TGCAGCGTCTACGAAACAGCAACTAATGAAAAACTGTTTTTT. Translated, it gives CSVYETATNEKLFF. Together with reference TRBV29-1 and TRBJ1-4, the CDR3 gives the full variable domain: SAVISQKPSRDICQRGTSLTIQCQVDSQVTMMFWYRQQPGQSLTLIATANQGSEATYESGFVIDKFPISRPNLTFSTLTVSNMSPEDSSIYLCSVYETATNEKLFFGSGTQLSVL.

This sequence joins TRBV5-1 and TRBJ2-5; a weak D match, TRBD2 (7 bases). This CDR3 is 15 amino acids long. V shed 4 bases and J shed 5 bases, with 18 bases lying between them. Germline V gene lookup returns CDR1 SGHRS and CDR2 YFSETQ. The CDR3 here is CASSPLGGLGETQYF. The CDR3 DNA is TGCGCCAGCAGCCCCTTGGGGGGGCTGGGTGAGACCCAGTACTTC.

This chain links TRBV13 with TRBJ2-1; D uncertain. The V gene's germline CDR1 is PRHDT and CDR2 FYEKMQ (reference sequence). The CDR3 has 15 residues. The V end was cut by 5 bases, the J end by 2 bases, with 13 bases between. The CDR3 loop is CASSIAGVTYNEQFF. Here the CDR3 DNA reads TGTGCCAGCAGCATAGCAGGTGTGACCTACAATGAGCAGTTCTTC. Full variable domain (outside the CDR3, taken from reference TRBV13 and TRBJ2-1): AAGVIQSPRHLIKEKRETATLKCYPIPRHDTVYWYQQGPGQDPQFLISFYEKMQSDKGSIPDRFSAQQFSDYHSELNMSSLELGDSALYFCASSIAGVTYNEQFFGPGTRLTVL.

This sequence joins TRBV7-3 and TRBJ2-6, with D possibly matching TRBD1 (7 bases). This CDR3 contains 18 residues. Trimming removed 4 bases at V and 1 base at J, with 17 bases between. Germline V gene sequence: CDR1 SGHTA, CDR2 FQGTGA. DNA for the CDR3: TGTGCCAGCAGCTACCAGGGGGGTCCGGGTTCTGGGGCCAACGTCCTGACTTTC. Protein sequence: CASSYQGGPGSGANVLTF.

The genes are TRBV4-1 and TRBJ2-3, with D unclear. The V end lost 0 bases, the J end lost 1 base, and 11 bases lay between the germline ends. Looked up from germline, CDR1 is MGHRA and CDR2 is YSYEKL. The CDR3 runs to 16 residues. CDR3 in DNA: TGCGCCAGCAGCCAAGAATGGGCTCTACGCACAGATACGCAGTATTTT. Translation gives CASSQEWALRTDTQYF.

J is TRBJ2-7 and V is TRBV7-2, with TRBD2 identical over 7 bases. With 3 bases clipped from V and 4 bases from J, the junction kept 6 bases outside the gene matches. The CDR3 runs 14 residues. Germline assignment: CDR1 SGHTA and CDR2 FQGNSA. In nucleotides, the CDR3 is TGTGCCAGCAGCTTGAGGAGCGGGGATTACGAGCAGTACTTC. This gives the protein CASSLRSGDYEQYF.

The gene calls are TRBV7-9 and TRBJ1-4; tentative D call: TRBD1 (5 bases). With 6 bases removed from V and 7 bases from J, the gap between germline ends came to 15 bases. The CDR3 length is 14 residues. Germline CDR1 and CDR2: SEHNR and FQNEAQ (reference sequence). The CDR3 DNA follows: TGTGCCAGCAGTCCCACAGGTTTCGGTGAAAAACTGTTTTTT. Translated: CASSPTGFGEKLFF.

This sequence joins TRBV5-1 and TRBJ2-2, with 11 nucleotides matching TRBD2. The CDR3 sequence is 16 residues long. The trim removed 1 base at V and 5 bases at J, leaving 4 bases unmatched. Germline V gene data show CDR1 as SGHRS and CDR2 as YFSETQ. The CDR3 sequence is CASSLSSGRLTGELFF. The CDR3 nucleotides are TGCGCCAGCAGCTTGTCTAGCGGGAGGTTGACCGGGGAGCTGTTTTTT.

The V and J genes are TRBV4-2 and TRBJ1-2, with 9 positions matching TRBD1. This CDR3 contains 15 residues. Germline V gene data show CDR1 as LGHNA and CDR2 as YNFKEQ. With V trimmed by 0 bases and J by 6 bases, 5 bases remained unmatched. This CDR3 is CASSQDRDRADGYTF. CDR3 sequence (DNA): TGTGCCAGCAGCCAAGATCGGGACAGGGCAGATGGCTACACCTTC.

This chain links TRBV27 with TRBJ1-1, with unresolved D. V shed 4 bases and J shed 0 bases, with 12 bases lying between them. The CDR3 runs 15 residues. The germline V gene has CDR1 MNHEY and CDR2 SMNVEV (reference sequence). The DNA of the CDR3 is TGTGCCAGCAGTTCACCCGAGCTACTGAACACTGAAGCTTTCTTT. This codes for CASSSPELLNTEAFF.

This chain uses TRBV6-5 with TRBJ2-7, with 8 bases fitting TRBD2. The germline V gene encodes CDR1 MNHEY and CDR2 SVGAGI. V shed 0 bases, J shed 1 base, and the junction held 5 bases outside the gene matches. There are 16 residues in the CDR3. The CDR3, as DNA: TGTGCCAGCAGTTACTCCGTAACTAGCGGATCCTACGAGCAGTACTTC. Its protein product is CASSYSVTSGSYEQYF.

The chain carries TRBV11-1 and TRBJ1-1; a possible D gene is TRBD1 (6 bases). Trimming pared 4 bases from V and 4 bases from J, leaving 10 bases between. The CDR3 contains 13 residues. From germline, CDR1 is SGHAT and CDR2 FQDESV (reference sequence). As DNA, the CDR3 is TGTGCCAGCAGCTCACCAGGGGCCACTGAAGCTTTCTTT. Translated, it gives CASSSPGATEAFF.

Written as DNA, the CDR3 is TGCGCCAGCAGCCAAGATCTAATGAGTGACACTGAAGCTTTCTTT. It yields the protein CASSQDLMSDTEAFF. The chain links TRBV4-3 to TRBJ1-1; unclear D gene. CDR3 length: 15 residues. Germline V lookup: CDR1 LGHNA, CDR2 YSLEER. V lost 0 bases to trimming and J lost 3 bases, with 11 bases between them.

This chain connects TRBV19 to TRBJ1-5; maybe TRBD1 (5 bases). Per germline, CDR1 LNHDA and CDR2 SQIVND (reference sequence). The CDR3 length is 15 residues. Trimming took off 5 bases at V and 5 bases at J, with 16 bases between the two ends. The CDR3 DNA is TGTGCCAGTAGTTTTCTCCCAGGGCGAGATCAGCCCCAGCATTTT. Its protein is CASSFLPGRDQPQHF.

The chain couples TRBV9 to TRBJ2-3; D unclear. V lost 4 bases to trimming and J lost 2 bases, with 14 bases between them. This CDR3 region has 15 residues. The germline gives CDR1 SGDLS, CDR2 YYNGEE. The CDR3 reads CASSSELYDTDTQYF. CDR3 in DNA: TGTGCCAGCAGCTCCGAACTGTACGACACAGATACGCAGTATTTT.

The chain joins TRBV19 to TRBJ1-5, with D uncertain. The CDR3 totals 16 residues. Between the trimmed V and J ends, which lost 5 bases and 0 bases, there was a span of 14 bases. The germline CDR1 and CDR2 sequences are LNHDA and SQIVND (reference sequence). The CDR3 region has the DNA TGTGCCAGTAGTGGCCCATGGTCTGGTAGCAATCAGCCCCAGCATTTT. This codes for CASSGPWSGSNQPQHF.

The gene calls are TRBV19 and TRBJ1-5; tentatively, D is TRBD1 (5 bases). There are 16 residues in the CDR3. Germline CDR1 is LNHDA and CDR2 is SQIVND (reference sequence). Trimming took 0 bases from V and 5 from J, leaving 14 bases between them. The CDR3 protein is CASSIEGWTNDQPQHF. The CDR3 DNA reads TGTGCCAGTAGTATAGAAGGATGGACAAACGATCAGCCCCAGCATTTT.

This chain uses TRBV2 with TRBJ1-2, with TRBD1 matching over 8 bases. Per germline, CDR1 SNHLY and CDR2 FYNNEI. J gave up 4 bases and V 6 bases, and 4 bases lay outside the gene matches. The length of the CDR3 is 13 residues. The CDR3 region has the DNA TGTGCCAGCAGGGACAGGGATGGCTATGGCTACACCTTC. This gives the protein CASRDRDGYGYTF.

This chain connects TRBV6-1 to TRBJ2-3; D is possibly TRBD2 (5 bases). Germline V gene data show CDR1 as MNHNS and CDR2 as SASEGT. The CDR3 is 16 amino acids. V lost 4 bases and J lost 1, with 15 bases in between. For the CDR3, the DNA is TGTGCCAGCAGTGGAGGGCCCGGAGTAGGCACAGATACGCAGTATTTT. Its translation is CASSGGPGVGTDTQYF.

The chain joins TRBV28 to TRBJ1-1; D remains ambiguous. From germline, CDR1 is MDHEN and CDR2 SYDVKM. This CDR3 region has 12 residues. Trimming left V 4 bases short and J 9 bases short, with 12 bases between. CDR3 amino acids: CASSSERLKAFF. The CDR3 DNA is TGTGCCAGCAGTTCGGAGCGGCTGAAAGCTTTCTTT. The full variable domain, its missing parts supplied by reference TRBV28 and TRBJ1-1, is DVKVTQSSRYLVKRTGEKVFLECVQDMDHENMFWYRQDPGLGLRLIYFSYDVKMKEKGDIPEGYSVSREKKERFSLILESASTNQTSMYLCASSSERLKAFFGQGTRLTVV.